The 18 T cell receptor beta chains listed next were all sequenced from one sample in a study of blood T cell repertoires in COVID-19. Profiled with immunoSEQ multiplex PCR; TCRdb holds only in-frame clones, not every one. The data show approximately 500,000 clones, less than 90% seen once. Sequencing was done on a sample of peripheral blood. These receptor sequences come from a woman aged 45-65 years with COVID-19, enrolled during active disease.

V is TRBV5-6 and J is TRBJ1-4; D perhaps matches TRBD1 (6 bases). Germline CDR1 is SGHDT and CDR2 is YYEEEE. Trimming pared 4 bases from V and 3 bases from J, leaving 19 bases between. The CDR3 spans 17 residues. CDR3 sequence (DNA): TGTGCCAGCAGCCCGACCTCGGGGGAGGGGGCTAATGAAAAACTGTTTTTT. Encoded protein: CASSPTSGEGANEKLFF.

This chain uses TRBV5-1 with TRBJ1-6, with D unclear. The length of the CDR3 is 15 residues. Deletions cut 4 bases from V and 3 bases from J, with 11 bases between. Per the germline V gene, CDR1 is SGHRS and CDR2 is YFSETQ. Here the CDR3 reads CASSLEGSYNSPLHF. The CDR3 bases are TGCGCCAGCAGCCTTGAGGGCAGCTATAATTCACCCCTCCACTTT. The complete variable domain, with remaining parts taken from reference TRBV5-1 and TRBJ1-6, reads KAGVTQTPRYLIKTRGQQVTLSCSPISGHRSVSWYQQTPGQGLQFLFEYFSETQRNKGNFPGRFSGRQFSNSRSEMNVSTLELGDSALYLCASSLEGSYNSPLHFGNGTRLTVT.

The chain employs TRBV6-5 and TRBJ2-7; tentatively, D is TRBD1 (5 bases). Germline CDR1 reads MNHEY; CDR2 reads SVGAGI. The CDR3 sequence is 15 residues long. Trimming pared 3 bases from V and 5 bases from J, leaving 17 bases between. The CDR3 protein is CASSYYQGRKNEQYF. The CDR3 bases are TGTGCCAGCAGTTATTATCAGGGTCGGAAGAACGAGCAGTACTTC.

The chain joins TRBV3-1 (or the pseudogene TRBV3-2) to TRBJ1-5; 8 nucleotides align to TRBD1. V dropped 4 bases and J dropped 3; count of bases not matched to a gene: 17. The CDR3 has 19 residues. Germline CDR1 LGHDT, CDR2 YNNKEL (reference sequence). The CDR3 DNA sequence: TGTGCCAGCAGCCTTCCAGCGACAGGGGCCCACCCAAACAATCAGCCCCAGCATTTT. It codes for CASSLPATGAHPNNQPQHF.

The chain recombines TRBV15 with TRBJ2-2; 10 bases fit TRBD2. CDR3 size: 16 residues. CDR1 is LNHNV, CDR2 YYDKDF, per germline (reference sequence). The V gene end was trimmed by 0 bases and the J gene end by 5 bases; junction bases not matched to a gene: 3. CDR3 protein: CATSRDEAGGTGELFF. CDR3 DNA sequence: TGTGCCACCAGCAGAGATGAAGCGGGGGGGACCGGGGAGCTGTTTTTT. Supplemented by reference TRBV15 and TRBJ2-2, the full variable domain reads DAMVIQNPRYQVTQFGKPVTLSCSQTLNHNVMYWYQQKSSQAPKLLFHYYDKDFNNEADTPDNFQSRRPNTSFCFLDIRSPGLGDTAMYLCATSRDEAGGTGELFFGEGSRLTVL.

The chain uses TRBV25-1 and TRBJ1-1; a possible D gene is TRBD1 (5 bases). The V gene's germline CDR1 is MGHDK and CDR2 SYGVNS. With 5 bases removed from V and 4 bases from J, the gap between germline ends came to 14 bases. The CDR3 totals 14 residues. CDR3 in amino acids: CASSISGGATEAFF. DNA for the CDR3: TGTGCCAGCAGTATCTCGGGGGGAGCCACTGAAGCTTTCTTT.

The chain recombines TRBV5-1 with TRBJ2-6; perhaps TRBD1 as D (6 bases). Germline V CDR1 and CDR2: SGHRS, YFSETQ. The CDR3 spans 21 residues. The germline V and J ends were trimmed by 2 bases and 0 bases, with 24 bases remaining between them. CDR3: CASSLVTDSGQVGSGANVLTF. For the CDR3, the DNA is TGCGCCAGCAGCTTAGTCACAGACTCGGGACAAGTTGGCTCTGGGGCCAACGTCCTGACTTTC. The whole variable domain, filled in from reference TRBV5-1 and TRBJ2-6, reads KAGVTQTPRYLIKTRGQQVTLSCSPISGHRSVSWYQQTPGQGLQFLFEYFSETQRNKGNFPGRFSGRQFSNSRSEMNVSTLELGDSALYLCASSLVTDSGQVGSGANVLTFGAGSRLTVL.

The chain employs TRBV28 and TRBJ2-7; tentative D call: TRBD1 (6 bases). This CDR3 has 16 amino acids. Germline V gene data show CDR1 as MDHEN and CDR2 as SYDVKM. Trimming shortened V by 6 bases and J by 2 bases, and 20 bases separated the two germline ends. The CDR3 sequence: CASRPGYGTPTYEQYF. The CDR3 region has the DNA TGTGCCAGCAGACCTGGGTACGGGACACCCACCTACGAGCAGTACTTC.

This clone was counted between two and nine times. The gene calls are TRBV19 and TRBJ2-7; 9 nucleotides agree with TRBD1. The CDR3 length is 14 residues. Germline values: CDR1 LNHDA, CDR2 SQIVND (reference sequence). The V gene end was trimmed by 4 bases and the J gene end by 3 bases; junction bases not matched to a gene: 4. CDR3 sequence (DNA): TGTGCCAGTAGTAGGGACAGGGCCAACTACGAGCAGTACTTC. This translates into CASSRDRANYEQYF.

V and J are TRBV4-1 and TRBJ1-4, with 7 bases that match TRBD1. Germline V gene data show CDR1 as MGHRA and CDR2 as YSYEKL. V shed 1 base, J shed 7 bases, and the junction held 6 bases outside the gene matches. The CDR3 consists of 15 residues. CDR3 DNA sequence: TGCGCCAGCAGCCAAGTTAGGGGGCAAAGTGAAAAACTGTTTTTT. It specifies CASSQVRGQSEKLFF.

The chain recombines TRBV9 with TRBJ1-3, with unresolved D. Between the trimmed V and J ends, which lost 0 bases and 0 bases, there was a span of 7 bases. The germline V gene encodes CDR1 SGDLS and CDR2 YYNGEE. The CDR3 loop spans 15 amino acids. Here the CDR3 reads CASSVGGNSGNTIYF. The DNA for the CDR3 is TGTGCCAGCAGCGTAGGAGGGAACTCTGGAAACACCATATATTTT.

Remarks on this clone: The same CDR3 can be traced to other DNA sequences in this sample. V usage is TRBV9 and J usage is TRBJ2-3; the D is unclear. Between the trimmed V and J ends, which lost 3 bases and 0 bases, there was a span of 2 bases. Germline V gene data show CDR1 as SGDLS and CDR2 as YYNGEE. CDR3 length equals 12 residues. The CDR3 protein is CASSASTDTQYF. The CDR3, as DNA: TGTGCCAGCAGCGCTAGCACAGATACGCAGTATTTT. Using reference TRBV9 and TRBJ2-3 for the parts outside the CDR3, the full variable domain is DSGVTQTPKHLITATGQRVTLRCSPRSGDLSVYWYQQSLDQGLQFLIQYYNGEERAKGNILERFSAQQFPDLHSELNLSSLELGDSALYFCASSASTDTQYFGPGTRLTVL.

Here the CDR3 reads CASSLDRASSGNTIYF. In DNA form, the CDR3 reads TGTGCCAGCAGCTTGGACAGGGCCAGCTCTGGAAACACCATATATTTT. The rearrangement links TRBV5-4 to TRBJ1-3, with a possible D match to TRBD1 (6 bases). Germline V gives CDR1 SGHNT, CDR2 YYREEE (reference sequence). The ends were cut back, 0 bases at V and 0 bases at J, with 10 bases in the middle. This CDR3 region has 16 residues.

V and J are TRBV24-1 and TRBJ2-1; D may be TRBD1 (6 bases). The V end was cut by 4 bases, the J end by 2 bases, with 11 bases between. The CDR3 runs 15 residues. The germline V gene has CDR1 KGHDR and CDR2 SFDVKD. CDR3 nucleotide sequence: TGTGCCACCAGTGAGCTGGGGACAACCTACAATGAGCAGTTCTTC. This gives the protein CATSELGTTYNEQFF.

This chain joins TRBV6-5 and TRBJ2-3, with D unclear. Germline V CDR1 and CDR2: MNHEY, SVGAGI. The CDR3 extends over 13 amino acids. With 8 bases removed from V and 6 bases from J, the gap between germline ends came to 15 bases. CDR3 residues: CASGLTPSDTQYF. DNA of the CDR3: TGTGCCAGCGGATTGACTCCCTCCGATACGCAGTATTTT.

The chain couples TRBV7-2 to TRBJ1-1, with 7 nucleotides matching TRBD1. Germline values: CDR1 SGHTA, CDR2 FQGNSA. V was pared by 4 bases and J by 5 bases, with 4 bases of the junction left unmatched. The length of the CDR3 is 13 residues. The DNA for the CDR3 is TGTGCCAGCAGCTCATACAGGGGAACTGAAGCTTTCTTT. Its translation: CASSSYRGTEAFF.

As for this clone: At the DNA level, this CDR3 is encoded by other sequences in the same sample as well. The chain joins TRBV9 to TRBJ2-7, with D possibly matching TRBD2 (5 bases). Germline V CDR1 and CDR2: SGDLS, YYNGEE. V was pared by 4 bases and J by 2 bases, with 7 bases between. The CDR3 consists of 12 residues. CDR3 DNA sequence: TGTGCCAGCAGCCCCGGGGCCTACGAGCAGTACTTC. Amino acids: CASSPGAYEQYF.

The chain uses TRBV27 and TRBJ1-5; 9 bases match TRBD1. The CDR3 contains 15 residues. Trimming removed 5 bases from V and 5 bases from J; junction bases left unmatched: 7. The germline CDR1 and CDR2 sequences are MNHEY and SMNVEV (reference sequence). As DNA, the CDR3 is TGTGCCAGCAGTCCCCGGGACAGGGATTATCAGCCCCAGCATTTT. Protein: CASSPRDRDYQPQHF.